This T cell receptor (beta chain) was identified during a study of blood T cell repertoires in COVID-19. Background on the study: Italy, Spain and the United States were the sources of the convalescent and acute COVID-19 samples. Sources were T cells, B-cell-depleted T cells, or PBMCs; the material itself was cDNA or gDNA.

This CDR3 has 12 residues. V was pared by 3 bases and J by 1 base, with 3 bases between. CDR1 is LNHDA, CDR2 SQIVND, per germline (reference sequence). As handled by the study authors: Amplification of reference gene primers was used by the study to estimate nucleated cell counts. Clones were sequenced by immunoSEQ multiplex PCR, and TCRdb holds only the in-frame ones, with some missing. For V, J and clone size, that table is used; D and trimming come from the DNA. The table shows around 100,000 clones, with more than 80% occurring only once. This clone came up once. The sequenced material came from peripheral blood. V and J are TRBV19 and TRBJ1-1; unclear D gene. This receptor was obtained from a human donor in a cohort sampled during active COVID-19. The CDR3 sequence: CASSMRNTEAFF. The CDR3 DNA sequence: TGTGCCAGTAGTATGAGGAACACTGAAGCTTTCTTT. The full variable domain, in which reference TRBV19 and TRBJ1-1 provide the parts outside the CDR3, is DGGITQSPKYLFRKEGQNVTLSCEQNLNHDAMYWYRQDPGQGLRLIYYSQIVNDFQKGDIAEGYSVSREKKESFPLTVTSAQKNPTAFYLCASSMRNTEAFFGQGTRLTVV.